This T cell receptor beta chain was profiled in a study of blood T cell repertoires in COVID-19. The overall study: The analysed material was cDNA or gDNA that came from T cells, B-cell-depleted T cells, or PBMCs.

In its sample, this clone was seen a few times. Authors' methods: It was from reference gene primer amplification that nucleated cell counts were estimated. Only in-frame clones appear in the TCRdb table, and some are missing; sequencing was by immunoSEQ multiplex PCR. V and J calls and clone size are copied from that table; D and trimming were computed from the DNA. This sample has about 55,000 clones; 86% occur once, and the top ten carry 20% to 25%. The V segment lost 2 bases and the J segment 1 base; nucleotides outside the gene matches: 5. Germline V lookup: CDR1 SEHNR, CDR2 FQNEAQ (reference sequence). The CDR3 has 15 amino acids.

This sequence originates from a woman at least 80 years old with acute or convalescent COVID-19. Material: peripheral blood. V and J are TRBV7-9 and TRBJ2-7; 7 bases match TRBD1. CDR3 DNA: TGTGCCAGCAGCTTAAGAGAGGGGGCGTCCTACGAGCAGTACTTC. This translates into CASSLREGASYEQYF.